A selection of T cell receptor beta chains follows, all from one sample in a study of regulatory T cells in long-lasting Graves disease. MiXCR, applied by TCRdb to the multiplex PCR reads, yields one record per CDR3 protein. The table lists 500,000 or so distinct CDR3 sequences, 15% to 20% of them singletons. These data also formed part of another study, on T cells in Graves' hyperthyroidism and ophthalmopathy.

The sequencing used peripheral blood mononuclear cells (PBMCs), collected at new diagnosis, from a patient treated with antithyroid drugs. These receptors were taken from a woman aged 35-60 years with Graves disease. CDR3s include the opening cysteine and the closing phenylalanine or tryptophan. Fields, in order: V gene, J gene, clone size, D gene, CDR3 DNA, CDR3 protein. A D gene is named only where the DNA matches it firmly. Expanded clones get a size class; other rows say once, few or many, or leave the size out.

>TRBV11-2|TRBJ2-5|many|TRBD2
TGTGCCAGCAGCGCGCTAGCGGGCCAAGAGACCCAGTACTTC
CASSALAGQETQYF
>TRBV20-1|TRBJ1-2|few|TRBD1
TGCAGCCCCGGACAGGGGACTGGCTACACCTTC
CSPGQGTGYTF
>TRBV11-2|TRBJ1-6|-|-
TGTGCCAGCAGCTTCCCGGGCCTTAATTCACCCCTCCACTTT
CASSFPGLNSPLHF
>TRBV2|TRBJ1-1|many|-
TGTGCCAGCAGTGAACTCGGACCCGGGGTCAATGAAGCTTTCTTT
CASSELGPGVNEAFF
>TRBV12-5|TRBJ2-7|-|-
TGTGCTAGTGGTTTGAACCGTGATTACGAGCAGTACTTC
CASGLNRDYEQYF
>TRBV12-3/TRBV12-4|TRBJ2-5|many|TRBD2
TGTGCCAGCAGTTTAGTTATAGCGGGGGCCCAAGAGACCCAGTACTTC
CASSLVIAGAQETQYF
>TRBV28|TRBJ1-2|many|TRBD1
TGTGCCAGCAGTTTCCGACAGGGGGGCGATGGCTACACCTTC
CASSFRQGGDGYTF
>TRBV2|TRBJ2-3|many|-
TGTGCCAGCAGTGAGGGTCTGAGCGTTGGCACAGATACGCAGTATTTT
CASSEGLSVGTDTQYF
>TRBV6-1|TRBJ1-6|-|-
TGTGCCAGCAGCCGAACAGGGATTAATTCACCCCTCCACTTT
CASSRTGINSPLHF
>TRBV5-1|TRBJ2-7|-|TRBD1
TGCGCCAGCAGCTCCCTGGACAGGGAAGCCTACGAGCAGTACTTC
CASSSLDREAYEQYF
>TRBV6-1|TRBJ1-2|many|-
TGTGCCAGCTTCTCGAACTATGGCTACACCTTC
CASFSNYGYTF
>TRBV7-2|TRBJ1-3|few|-
TGTGCCAGCAGCAATCGCAGGTCTGGAAACACCATATATTTT
CASSNRRSGNTIYF
>TRBV20-1|TRBJ2-7|many|-
TGCAGTGCTAGAGATTTTAGCCGCTCCTACGAGCAGTACTTC
CSARDFSRSYEQYF
>TRBV2|TRBJ2-7|-|TRBD1
TGTGCCAGCAGGTGCAGGGGGCACTCCTACGAGCAGTACTTC
CASRCRGHSYEQYF
>TRBV15|TRBJ1-2|many|TRBD1
TGTGCCACGGGGACAGCTAACCACTATGGCTACACCTTC
CATGTANHYGYTF
>TRBV6-2/TRBV6-3|TRBJ2-7|many|-
TGTGCCAGCAGTTTAAGAGAGGGGAACGGGAAGCAGTACTTC
CASSLREGNGKQYF
>TRBV5-1|TRBJ2-1|many|-
TGCGCCAGCAGCTGGGACGGCCACTCCTACAATGAGCAGTTCTTC
CASSWDGHSYNEQFF
>TRBV2|TRBJ1-6|many|-
TGTGCCAGCAGCCCTGACAGCAACTCCTATAATTCACCCCTCCACTTT
CASSPDSNSYNSPLHF
>TRBV6-5|TRBJ1-5|many|-
TGTGCCAGCAGTTACAGGGGGGGTGGACAGCCCCAGCATTTT
CASSYRGGGQPQHF
>TRBV30|TRBJ2-3|many|-
TGTGCCTGGAGTGTAGGGACTAGCACAGATACGCAGTATTTT
CAWSVGTSTDTQYF
>TRBV19|TRBJ1-2|few|-
TGTGCCAGTAGTAAAGGGGGCTATGGCTACACCTTC
CASSKGGYGYTF
>TRBV12-3/TRBV12-4|TRBJ2-7|-|-
TGTGCCGGCTACGAGCAGTACTTC
CAGYEQYF
>TRBV20-1|TRBJ2-5|few|-
TGCAGTGCTTCGACGAGGGAAGAGACCCAGTACTTC
CSASTREETQYF
>TRBV30|TRBJ1-1|-|TRBD1
TGTGCCTGGAGAGACCGGACAGGGGACGACACTGAAGCTTTCTTT
CAWRDRTGDDTEAFF
>TRBV5-1|TRBJ2-5|many|-
TGCGCCAGCAGCCTCGGACAGGGAGGGTCAGAGACCCAGTACTTC
CASSLGQGGSETQYF
>TRBV7-9|TRBJ1-6|many|-
TGTGCCAGCAGCTTAACGGATTCACCCCTCCACTTT
CASSLTDSPLHF
>TRBV12-3/TRBV12-4|TRBJ2-1|many|-
TGTGCCAGCATCCCTCGGGGATCCTACAATGAGCAGTTCTTC
CASIPRGSYNEQFF
>TRBV20-1|TRBJ1-1|-|-
TGCAGTGCTAGGAGCGGGGGGAACACAGCTTTCTTT
CSARSGGNTAFF
>TRBV6-2/TRBV6-3|TRBJ2-3|-|-
TGTGCCAGCAGTTACGGCCCGCACTTCACAGATACGCAGTATTTT
CASSYGPHFTDTQYF
>TRBV5-1|TRBJ2-6|many|-
TGCGCCAGCAGCCCGGGACAAGCCGGGGCCAACGTCCTGACTTTC
CASSPGQAGANVLTF
>TRBV4-1|TRBJ2-1|few|-
TGCGCCAGCAGCCAATTTGCAGGGGACAATGAGCAGTTCTTC
CASSQFAGDNEQFF
>TRBV5-1|TRBJ1-2|-|TRBD1
TGCGCCAGCAGCTTGGGGCCGGGACAGAGCTCCTATGGCTACACCTTC
CASSLGPGQSSYGYTF
>TRBV20-1|TRBJ2-7|many|-
TGCAGTGCTAGAGTATGCGAGCAGTACTTC
CSARVCEQYF
>TRBV20-1|TRBJ1-1|-|-
TGCAGTGCTAGAGTAGGGGGGCCACGCACTGAAGCTTTCTTT
CSARVGGPRTEAFF
>TRBV7-9|TRBJ2-5|-|TRBD1
TGTGCCAGCAGCTTAGCGACAGGGGGTCAAGAGACCCAGTACTTC
CASSLATGGQETQYF
>TRBV20-1|TRBJ1-2|many|-
TGCAGTGCTAGAGGGGCGCAGGGATCTAACTATGGCTACACCTTC
CSARGAQGSNYGYTF
>TRBV20-1|TRBJ2-3|-|-
TGCAGTGCTAGAGAGGGTCGCACAGATACGCAGTATTTT
CSAREGRTDTQYF
>TRBV7-6|TRBJ1-4|many|TRBD1
TGTGCCAGCAGCTTAGCGATCGGGACAGCAACTAATGAAAAACTGTTTTTT
CASSLAIGTATNEKLFF
>TRBV7-6|TRBJ2-1|many|-
TGTGCCAGCAGCTTAGAGGTATTGTACAATGAGCAGTTCTTC
CASSLEVLYNEQFF
>TRBV29-1|TRBJ1-2|many|-
TGCAGCGTTGAAGGGAACTATGGCTACACCTTC
CSVEGNYGYTF
>TRBV2|TRBJ2-5|many|TRBD2
TGTGCCAGCAGTGACGAACTAGCGGGACCCTACCAAGAGACCCAGTACTTC
CASSDELAGPYQETQYF
>TRBV5-4|TRBJ1-5|-|-
TGTGCCACCTCAGCTGGTGGCAGCCAAGGCAATCAGCCCCAGCATTTT
CATSAGGSQGNQPQHF
>TRBV2|TRBJ1-1|many|-
TGTGCCAGCAGTCCCCTGAGTCCTGAAGCTTTCTTT
CASSPLSPEAFF
>TRBV12-3/TRBV12-4|TRBJ2-1|many|-
TGTGCCAGCAGTTTACGGGGAACCCATTACAATGAGCAGTTCTTC
CASSLRGTHYNEQFF
>TRBV7-8|TRBJ1-1|few|-
TGTGCCAGCAGCTTAGTTCCCGTGAACACTGAAGCTTTCTTT
CASSLVPVNTEAFF
>TRBV19|TRBJ2-1|few|TRBD2
TGTGCCAGTAGTATCCGAGGGGGACTAGCGCCAACCTACAATGAGCAGTTCTTC
CASSIRGGLAPTYNEQFF
>TRBV3-1|TRBJ1-6|many|TRBD1
TGTGCCAGCAGCCAAGTCGGGACAGGGGATTCACCCCTCCACTTT
CASSQVGTGDSPLHF
>TRBV11-2|TRBJ1-6|many|-
TGTGCCAGCAGTTTGGGGGGAGGGGGGTCACCCCTCCACTTT
CASSLGGGGSPLHF
>TRBV6-9|TRBJ2-3|many|TRBD1
TGTGCCAGCAGTTACGGCGGGACAGGTCGGAGAGATACGCAGTATTTT
CASSYGGTGRRDTQYF
>TRBV10-3|TRBJ2-1|few|TRBD2
TGTGCCATCAGTGTGGGCGGGGGGTCCCCATCCTACAATGAGCAGTTCTTC
CAISVGGGSPSYNEQFF
>TRBV9|TRBJ1-2|few|-
TGTGCCAGCAGGCCAGGCGGCAGCACGGGCCTTGGCTACACCTTC
CASRPGGSTGLGYTF
>TRBV20-1|TRBJ2-5|many|TRBD2
TGCAGTGCCGAGTTAGGGAGGGTTCAAGAGACCCAGTACTTC
CSAELGRVQETQYF
>TRBV10-3|TRBJ2-7|-|-
TGTGCCGTCTCCCGGGACTCCTCCTACGAGCAGTACTTC
CAVSRDSSYEQYF
>TRBV5-1|TRBJ1-1|-|-
TGCGCCAGCAGCCCGAGCGGGGCCAACACTGAAGCTTTCTTT
CASSPSGANTEAFF
>TRBV13|TRBJ2-7|-|TRBD1
TGTGCCAGCAGCTCCCCGGGACAGGGGGATTACGAGCAGTACTTC
CASSSPGQGDYEQYF
>TRBV12-3/TRBV12-4|TRBJ2-3|many|-
TGTGCCAGCAATCTAGGGACCTATGGCACAGATACGCAGTATTTT
CASNLGTYGTDTQYF
>TRBV24-1|TRBJ1-1|many|-
TGTGCCACCAGTGAAGTGACGGTTATGAACACTGAAGCTTTCTTT
CATSEVTVMNTEAFF
>TRBV5-6|TRBJ2-7|-|TRBD2
TGTGCCAGCAGCCCAAGTAGCGGGGACCTCTCCTACGAGCAGTACTTC
CASSPSSGDLSYEQYF
>TRBV7-4|TRBJ2-1|-|TRBD2
TGTGCCAGCAGCTTCGGAACTAGCGGGGGATACAATGAGCAGTTCTTC
CASSFGTSGGYNEQFF
>TRBV11-2|TRBJ2-3|-|TRBD2
TGTGCCAGCAGCCCCAGACTAGCGGGGGGGCCAGATACGCAGTATTTT
CASSPRLAGGPDTQYF